Listed below are T cell receptor beta chains from one sample, sequenced in a study of OX40 agonist ivuxolimab in advanced cancers. The method was immunoSEQ multiplex PCR; TCRdb's version includes in-frame clones alone and lacks a portion of them. The sample consists of about 13,000 clones, 84% of them appearing once. The sample was CD4+ or CD8+ T cells sorted from blood, taken in a trial of the OX40 agonist ivuxolimab. These receptors were taken from an adult with an advanced solid tumor such as melanoma, head and neck, liver or kidney cancer. Each CDR3 is given with its conserved first and last residue. A D gene is named only where the DNA matches it firmly. Part of the rows lack a size; the others show once, few, many or a class for expanded clones.

J	V	size	D	CDR3	DNA
TRBJ2-5	TRBV14	NA	NA	CASRLTGIETQYF	TGTGCCAGCAGACTTACAGGGATAGAGACCCAGTACTTC
TRBJ2-7	TRBV28	NA	NA	CASSSPPDRTYEQYF	TGTGCCAGCAGTTCCCCCCCCGACAGAACCTACGAGCAGTACTTC
TRBJ1-4	TRBV5-6	NA	TRBD1	CASGDRESFRAEKLFF	TGTGCCAGCGGCGACAGGGAATCTTTTCGGGCTGAAAAACTGTTTTTT
TRBJ2-1	TRBV10-3	NA	NA	CAAIPYSSYNEQFF	TGTGCCGCTATACCTTACAGCTCCTACAATGAGCAGTTCTTC
TRBJ1-6	TRBV10-3	NA	NA	CAISDQGNYNSPLHF	TGTGCCATCAGTGATCAGGGAAACTATAATTCACCCCTCCACTTT
TRBJ2-2	TRBV11-3	NA	NA	CASSPALTGELFF	TGTGCCAGCAGCCCAGCGTTAACCGGGGAGCTGTTTTTT
TRBJ1-2	TRBV28	NA	NA	CASSRPGPLGYGYTF	TGTGCCAGCAGCCGGCCGGGACCGCTGGGTTACGGCTACACCTTC
TRBJ1-5	TRBV5-1	NA	TRBD1	CASSMTGAVNQPQHF	TGCGCCAGCAGCATGACAGGGGCAGTGAATCAGCCCCAGCATTTT
TRBJ2-3	TRBV9	NA	NA	CASSVDLDTQYF	TGTGCCAGCAGCGTAGACCTAGATACGCAGTATTTT
TRBJ1-6	TRBV28	NA	NA	CASNEVGGNSPLHF	TGTGCCAGCAACGAAGTGGGGGGTAATTCACCCCTCCACTTT
TRBJ2-6	TRBV27	NA	NA	CASLSYSGANVLTF	TGTGCCAGCCTCAGCTACTCTGGGGCCAACGTCCTGACTTTC
TRBJ2-7	TRBV7-9	NA	TRBD1	CASSPRQGLNSYSYEQYF	TGTGCCAGCAGCCCACGACAGGGTTTAAACTCATATTCCTACGAGCAGTACTTC
TRBJ2-5	TRBV29-1	NA	NA	CSVVTQGWDETQYF	TGCAGCGTCGTTACGCAGGGTTGGGACGAGACCCAGTACTTC
TRBJ2-3	TRBV28	NA	TRBD2	CASSFTSGRALRMDTQYF	TGTGCCAGCAGTTTTACTAGCGGGAGGGCCTTGAGAATGGATACGCAGTATTTT
TRBJ2-7	TRBV27	NA	NA	CASSLGLAYEQYF	TGTGCCAGCAGTTTGGGACTGGCCTACGAGCAGTACTTC
TRBJ2-3	TRBV7-3	NA	NA	CASSLIAVSTDTQYF	TGTGCCAGCAGCTTGATAGCGGTTAGCACAGATACGCAGTATTTT
TRBJ1-2	TRBV11-2	NA	NA	CASSLGGGGDYGYTF	TGTGCCAGCAGCTTAGGTGGAGGGGGGGACTATGGCTACACCTTC
TRBJ2-5	TRBV7-2	NA	NA	CASSLDSRAQYF	TGTGCCAGCAGCTTAGACAGTCGGGCCCAGTACTTC
TRBJ1-1	TRBV5-5	NA	NA	CASSLEGFVTEAFF	TGTGCCAGCAGCTTGGAAGGGTTTGTCACTGAAGCTTTCTTT
TRBJ2-1	TRBV28	NA	NA	CASSFLPRTYEQFF	TGTGCCAGCAGTTTTCTTCCCCGGACATACGAGCAGTTCTTC
TRBJ1-2	TRBV6-1	NA	TRBD1	CASSENRGLNYGYTF	TGTGCCAGCAGTGAAAACAGGGGGTTGAACTATGGCTACACCTTC
TRBJ1-2	TRBV30	NA	NA	CAVGHLLGVIVYTF	TGTGCCGTGGGACACCTTTTGGGGGTGATAGTCTACACCTTC
TRBJ2-7	TRBV7-9	NA	NA	CASRDGSSYEQYF	TGTGCCAGCAGGGACGGGAGTTCCTACGAGCAGTACTTC
TRBJ2-1	TRBV2	NA	TRBD1	CASSADRGRNNEQFF	TGTGCCAGCAGCGCAGACAGGGGTCGGAACAATGAGCAGTTCTTC
TRBJ1-5	TRBV28	once	TRBD1	CASSSVDRGGQPQHF	TGTGCCAGCAGTTCCGTTGACAGGGGGGGTCAGCCCCAGCATTTT
TRBJ2-3	TRBV29-1	NA	NA	CSVRVTDTQYF	TGCAGCGTGCGGGTGACAGATACGCAGTATTTT
TRBJ1-1	TRBV7-3	NA	NA	CASSPQLGSLTEAFF	TGTGCCAGCAGCCCCCAGTTAGGGAGTCTCACTGAAGCTTTCTTT
TRBJ2-7	TRBV10-3	few	TRBD2	CAISVTSGESSYEQYF	TGTGCCATCAGTGTAACTAGCGGCGAGAGCTCCTACGAGCAGTACTTC
TRBJ1-1	TRBV4-2	few	NA	CASSHTQGDSSEAFF	TGTGCCAGCAGCCACACCCAAGGGGACTCCTCTGAAGCTTTCTTT
TRBJ2-7	TRBV10-3	NA	NA	CAIRGHPTYEQYF	TGTGCCATCAGAGGACACCCCACCTACGAGCAGTACTTC
TRBJ1-2	TRBV5-6	NA	NA	CASSLAGRVNGYTF	TGTGCCAGCAGCTTGGCCGGGAGGGTAAATGGCTACACCTTC
TRBJ1-2	TRBV6-1	NA	TRBD1	CASSKPGTGVAGYTF	TGTGCCAGCAGTAAGCCCGGGACAGGGGTTGCTGGCTACACCTTC
TRBJ2-3	TRBV9	NA	TRBD2	CASSVAGLAGGYLDTQYF	TGTGCCAGCAGCGTAGCTGGTCTAGCGGGAGGGTACTTAGATACGCAGTATTTT
TRBJ2-2	TRBV25-1	few	NA	CASSESTEGQDTGELFF	TGTGCCAGCAGTGAATCAACAGAGGGGCAGGACACCGGGGAGCTGTTTTTT
TRBJ2-1	TRBV6-5	NA	NA	CASSLLATSYNEQFF	TGTGCCAGCAGCCTCCTGGCCACCTCCTACAATGAGCAGTTCTTC
TRBJ2-7	TRBV9	once	TRBD1	CASSPPTGHSGEQYF	TGTGCCAGCAGCCCCCCGACAGGGCATTCTGGCGAGCAGTACTTC
TRBJ1-3	TRBV28	NA	NA	CASSQVGNTIYF	TGTGCCAGCAGTCAGGTCGGAAACACCATATATTTT
TRBJ2-1	TRBV9	NA	TRBD2	CASSVQGLAGVDEQFF	TGTGCCAGCAGCGTCCAAGGACTAGCGGGAGTCGATGAGCAGTTCTTC
TRBJ1-4	TRBV5-4	NA	NA	CASKPGPTTNEKLFF	TGTGCCAGCAAACCGGGACCTACAACTAATGAAAAACTGTTTTTT
TRBJ2-1	TRBV6-1	few	NA	CASSEWWGLYNEQFF	TGTGCCAGCAGTGAATGGTGGGGACTTTACAATGAGCAGTTCTTC
TRBJ2-7	TRBV10-3	NA	TRBD1	CAISESDRGSYEQYF	TGTGCCATCAGTGAGTCGGACAGGGGTTCCTACGAGCAGTACTTC
TRBJ2-5	TRBV9	NA	NA	CASSVGGGETQYF	TGTGCCAGCAGCGTAGGAGGAGGGGAGACCCAGTACTTC
TRBJ2-7	TRBV6-6	once	TRBD1	CASSPPEGAYEQYF	TGTGCCAGCAGTCCGCCCGAGGGGGCTTACGAGCAGTACTTC
TRBJ2-2	TRBV13	NA	NA	CASSQGSGELFF	TGTGCCAGCTCACAGGGATCCGGGGAGCTGTTTTTT
TRBJ2-3	TRBV7-3	NA	TRBD2	CASSLRSPSGRSTDTQYF	TGTGCCAGCAGCTTACGTTCCCCTAGCGGGAGGAGCACAGATACGCAGTATTTT
TRBJ2-7	TRBV27	NA	NA	CASSWLGYEQYF	TGTGCCAGCAGTTGGCTTGGGTACGAGCAGTACTTC
TRBJ2-3	TRBV10-3	NA	NA	CAISDRASGNNTDTQYF	TGTGCCATCAGTGATCGGGCCTCCGGCAACAACACAGATACGCAGTATTTT
TRBJ1-5	TRBV11-2	NA	NA	CASSLGPLHQPQHF	TGTGCCAGCAGCTTGGGACCGCTGCATCAGCCCCAGCATTTT
TRBJ2-3	TRBV10-3	NA	NA	CAISEPDTSPTDTQYF	TGTGCCATCAGTGAGCCCGACACTAGCCCCACAGATACGCAGTATTTT
TRBJ1-2	TRBV29-1	NA	TRBD1	CSVGGTGPPYGYTF	TGCAGCGTTGGGGGGACAGGGCCTCCCTATGGCTACACCTTC
TRBJ2-7	TRBV7-9	NA	TRBD1	CASSPHRDRPYEQYF	TGTGCCAGCAGCCCCCACCGGGACAGGCCGTACGAGCAGTACTTC
TRBJ2-7	TRBV19	NA	NA	CASSIYGQGLYEQYF	TGTGCCAGTAGTATATACGGCCAGGGACTCTACGAGCAGTACTTC
TRBJ2-4	TRBV9	NA	NA	CASSPDLAKNIQYF	TGTGCCAGCAGCCCCGACCTAGCCAAAAACATTCAGTACTTC
TRBJ1-1	TRBV4-1	once	TRBD1	CASSRTGGQGVYTEAFF	TGCGCCAGCAGCCGGACGGGGGGACAGGGGGTTTACACTGAAGCTTTCTTT
TRBJ1-2	TRBV5-6	NA	NA	CASSPNPGGYTF	TGTGCCAGCAGCCCCAACCCGGGGGGCTACACCTTC